These T cell receptor beta chains were read from a single sample in a study of cytomegalovirus exposure and HLA in healthy donors. Using immunoSEQ multiplex PCR, the repertoire was profiled, and TCRdb retains in-frame clones only, with some absent. Its listing shows 150,000 to 200,000 clones. The sequenced sample consisted of PBMCs. These receptors were obtained from a man aged 25 to 45 in good health and CMV-seronegative. The CDR3 runs from the conserved cysteine through the conserved F or W. A D gene is named only where the DNA matches it firmly.

>TRBJ1-3|TRBV30|-
TGTGCCTGGAGTGGGTGGCATGGAGCTGGAAACACCATATATTTT
CAWSGWHGAGNTIYF
>TRBJ1-4|TRBV7-8|-
TGTGCCAGCAGCATAAGTATAGGGGTAGGGGAAAAACTGTTTTTT
CASSISIGVGEKLFF
>TRBJ1-2|TRBV11-3|-
TGTGCCAGCAGCTTAGATTCCGGGAACTATGGCTACACCTTC
CASSLDSGNYGYTF
>TRBJ1-1|TRBV18|-
TGTGCCAGCTCACCGACAGTCATGAACACTGAAGCTTTCTTT
CASSPTVMNTEAFF
>TRBJ2-7|TRBV6-5|-
TGTGCCAGCAGTTCGGCCTACGAGCAGTACTTC
CASSSAYEQYF
>TRBJ1-3|TRBV7-2|-
TGTGCCAGCAGCATTCAGGGGACCTCTGGAAACACCATATATTTT
CASSIQGTSGNTIYF
>TRBJ2-5|TRBV5-1|-
TGCGCCAGCAGCCCCGGGGCGGGGCAAGAGACCCAGTACTTC
CASSPGAGQETQYF
>TRBJ2-2|TRBV7-3|TRBD2
TGTGCCAGCAGCTTAATTCTGGGGGGGGCCGGGGAGCTGTTTTTT
CASSLILGGAGELFF
>TRBJ2-7|TRBV30|TRBD1
TGTGCCTGGAGTGTATTACAGGGGGCAATTATTTACGAGCAGTACTTC
CAWSVLQGAIIYEQYF
>TRBJ2-7|TRBV19|TRBD1
TGTGCCACTCGGGACAGGGACGAGCAGTACTTC
CATRDRDEQYF
>TRBJ2-7|TRBV5-1|TRBD1
TGCGCCAGCAGCCCCGTCGGGACAGTCGGTCTCGAGCAGTACTTC
CASSPVGTVGLEQYF